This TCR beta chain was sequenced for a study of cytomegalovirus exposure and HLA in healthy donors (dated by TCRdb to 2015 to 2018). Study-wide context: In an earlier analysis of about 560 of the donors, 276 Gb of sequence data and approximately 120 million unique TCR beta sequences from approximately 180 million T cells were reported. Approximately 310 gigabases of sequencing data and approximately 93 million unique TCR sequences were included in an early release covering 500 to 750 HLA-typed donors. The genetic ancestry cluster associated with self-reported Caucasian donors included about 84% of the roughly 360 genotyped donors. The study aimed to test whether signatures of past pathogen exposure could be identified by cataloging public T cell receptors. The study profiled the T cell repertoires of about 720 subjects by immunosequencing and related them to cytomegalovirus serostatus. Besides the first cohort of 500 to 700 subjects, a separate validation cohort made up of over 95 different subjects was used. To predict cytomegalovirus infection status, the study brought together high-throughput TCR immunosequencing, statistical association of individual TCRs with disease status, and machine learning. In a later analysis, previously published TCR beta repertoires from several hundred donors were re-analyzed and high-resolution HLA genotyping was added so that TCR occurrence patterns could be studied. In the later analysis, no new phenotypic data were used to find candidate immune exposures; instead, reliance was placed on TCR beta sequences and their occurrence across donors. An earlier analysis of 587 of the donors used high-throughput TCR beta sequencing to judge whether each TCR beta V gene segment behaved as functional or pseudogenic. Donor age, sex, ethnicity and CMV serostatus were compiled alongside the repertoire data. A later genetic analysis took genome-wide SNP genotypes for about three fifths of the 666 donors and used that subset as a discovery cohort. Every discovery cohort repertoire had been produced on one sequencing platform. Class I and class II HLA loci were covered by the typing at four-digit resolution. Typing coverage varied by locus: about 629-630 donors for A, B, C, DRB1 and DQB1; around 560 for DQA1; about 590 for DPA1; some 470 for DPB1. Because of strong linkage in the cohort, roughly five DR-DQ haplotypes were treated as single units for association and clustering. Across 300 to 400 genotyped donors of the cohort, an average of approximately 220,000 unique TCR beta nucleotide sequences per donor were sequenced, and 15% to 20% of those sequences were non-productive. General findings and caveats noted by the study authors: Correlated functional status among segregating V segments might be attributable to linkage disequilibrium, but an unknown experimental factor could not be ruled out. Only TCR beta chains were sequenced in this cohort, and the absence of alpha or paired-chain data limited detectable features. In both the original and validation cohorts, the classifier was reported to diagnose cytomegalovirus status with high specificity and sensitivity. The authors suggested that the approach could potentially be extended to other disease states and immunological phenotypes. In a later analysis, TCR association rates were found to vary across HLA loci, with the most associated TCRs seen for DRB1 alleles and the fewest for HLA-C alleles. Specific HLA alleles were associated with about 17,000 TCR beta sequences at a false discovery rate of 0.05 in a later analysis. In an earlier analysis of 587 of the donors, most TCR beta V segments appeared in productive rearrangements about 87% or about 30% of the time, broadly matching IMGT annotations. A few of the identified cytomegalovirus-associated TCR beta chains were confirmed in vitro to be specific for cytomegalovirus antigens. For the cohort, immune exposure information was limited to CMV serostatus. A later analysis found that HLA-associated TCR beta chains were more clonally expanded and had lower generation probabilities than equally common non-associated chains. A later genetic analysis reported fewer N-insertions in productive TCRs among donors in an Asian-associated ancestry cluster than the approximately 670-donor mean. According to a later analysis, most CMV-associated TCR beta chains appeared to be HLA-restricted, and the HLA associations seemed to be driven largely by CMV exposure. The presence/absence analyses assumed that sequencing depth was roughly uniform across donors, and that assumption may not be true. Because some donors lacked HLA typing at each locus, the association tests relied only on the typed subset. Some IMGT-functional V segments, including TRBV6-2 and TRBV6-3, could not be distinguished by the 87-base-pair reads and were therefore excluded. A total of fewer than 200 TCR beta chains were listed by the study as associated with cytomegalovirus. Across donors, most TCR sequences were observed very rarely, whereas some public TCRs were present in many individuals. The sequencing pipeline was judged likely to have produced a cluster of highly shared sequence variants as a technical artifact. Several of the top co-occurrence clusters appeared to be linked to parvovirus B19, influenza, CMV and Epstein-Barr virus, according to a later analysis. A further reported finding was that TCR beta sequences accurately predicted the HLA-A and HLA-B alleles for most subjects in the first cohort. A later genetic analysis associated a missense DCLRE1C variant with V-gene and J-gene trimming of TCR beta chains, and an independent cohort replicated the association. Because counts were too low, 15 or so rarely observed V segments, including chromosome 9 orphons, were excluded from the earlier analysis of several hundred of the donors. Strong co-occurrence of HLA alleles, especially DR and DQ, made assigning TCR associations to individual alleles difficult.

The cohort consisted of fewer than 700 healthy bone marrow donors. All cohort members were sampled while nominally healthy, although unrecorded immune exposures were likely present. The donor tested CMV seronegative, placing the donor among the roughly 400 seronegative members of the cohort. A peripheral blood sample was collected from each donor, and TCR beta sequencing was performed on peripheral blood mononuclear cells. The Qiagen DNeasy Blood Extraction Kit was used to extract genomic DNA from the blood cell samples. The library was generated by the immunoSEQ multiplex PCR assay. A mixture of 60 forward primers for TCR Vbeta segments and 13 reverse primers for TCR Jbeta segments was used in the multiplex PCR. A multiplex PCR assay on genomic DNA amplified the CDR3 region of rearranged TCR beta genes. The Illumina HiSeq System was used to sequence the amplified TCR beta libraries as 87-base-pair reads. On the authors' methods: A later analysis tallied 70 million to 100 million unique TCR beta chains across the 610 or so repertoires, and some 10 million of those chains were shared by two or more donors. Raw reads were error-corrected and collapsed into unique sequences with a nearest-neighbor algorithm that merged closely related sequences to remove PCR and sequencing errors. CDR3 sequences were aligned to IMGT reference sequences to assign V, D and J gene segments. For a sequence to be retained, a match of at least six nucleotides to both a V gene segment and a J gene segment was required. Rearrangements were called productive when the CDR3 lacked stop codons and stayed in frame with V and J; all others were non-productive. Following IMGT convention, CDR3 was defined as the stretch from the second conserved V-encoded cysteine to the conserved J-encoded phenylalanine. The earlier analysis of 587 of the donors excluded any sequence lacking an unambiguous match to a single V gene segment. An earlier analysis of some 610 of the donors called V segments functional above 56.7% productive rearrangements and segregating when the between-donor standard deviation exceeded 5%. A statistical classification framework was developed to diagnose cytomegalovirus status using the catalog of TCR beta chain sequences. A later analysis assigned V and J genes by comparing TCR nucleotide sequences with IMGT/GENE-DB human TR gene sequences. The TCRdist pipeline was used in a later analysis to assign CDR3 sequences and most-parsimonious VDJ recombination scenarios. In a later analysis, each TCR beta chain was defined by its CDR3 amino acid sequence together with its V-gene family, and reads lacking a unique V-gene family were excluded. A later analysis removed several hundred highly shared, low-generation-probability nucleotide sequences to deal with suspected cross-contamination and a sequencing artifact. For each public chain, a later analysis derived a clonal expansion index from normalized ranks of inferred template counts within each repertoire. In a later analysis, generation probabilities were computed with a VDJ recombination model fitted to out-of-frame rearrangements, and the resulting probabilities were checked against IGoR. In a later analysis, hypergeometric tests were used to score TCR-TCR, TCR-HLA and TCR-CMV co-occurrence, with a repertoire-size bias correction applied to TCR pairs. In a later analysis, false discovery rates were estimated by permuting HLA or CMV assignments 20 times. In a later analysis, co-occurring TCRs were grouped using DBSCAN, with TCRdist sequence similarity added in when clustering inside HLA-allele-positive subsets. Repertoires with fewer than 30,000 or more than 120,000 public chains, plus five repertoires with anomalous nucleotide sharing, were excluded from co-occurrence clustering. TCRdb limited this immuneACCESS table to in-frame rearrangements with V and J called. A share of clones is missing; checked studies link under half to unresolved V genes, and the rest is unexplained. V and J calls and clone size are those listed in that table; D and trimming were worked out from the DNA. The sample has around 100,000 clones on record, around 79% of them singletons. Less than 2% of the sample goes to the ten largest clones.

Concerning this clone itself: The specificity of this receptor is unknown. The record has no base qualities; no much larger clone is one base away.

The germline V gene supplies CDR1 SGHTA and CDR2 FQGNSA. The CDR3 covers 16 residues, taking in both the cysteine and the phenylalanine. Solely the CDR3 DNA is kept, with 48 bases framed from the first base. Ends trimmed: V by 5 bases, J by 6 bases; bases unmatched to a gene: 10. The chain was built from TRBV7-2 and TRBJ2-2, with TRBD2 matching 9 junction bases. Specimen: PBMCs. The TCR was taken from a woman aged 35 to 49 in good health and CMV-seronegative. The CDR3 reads CASSRDPGLASGELFF. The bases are TGTGCCAGCAGCCGAGATCCGGGACTAGCTTCCGGGGAGCTGTTTTTT.